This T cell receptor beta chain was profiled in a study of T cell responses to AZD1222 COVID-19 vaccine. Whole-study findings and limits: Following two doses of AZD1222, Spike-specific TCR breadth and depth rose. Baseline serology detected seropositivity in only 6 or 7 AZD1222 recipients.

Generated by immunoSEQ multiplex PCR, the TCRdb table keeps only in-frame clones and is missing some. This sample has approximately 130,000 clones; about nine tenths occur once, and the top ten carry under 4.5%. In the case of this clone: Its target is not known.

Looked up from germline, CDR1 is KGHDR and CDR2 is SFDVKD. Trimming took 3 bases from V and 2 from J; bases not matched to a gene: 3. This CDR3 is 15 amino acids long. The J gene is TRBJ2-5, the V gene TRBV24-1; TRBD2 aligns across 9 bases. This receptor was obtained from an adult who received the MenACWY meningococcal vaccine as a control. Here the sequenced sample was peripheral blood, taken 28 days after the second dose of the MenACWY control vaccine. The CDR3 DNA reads TGTGCCACCAGTGATCTGGCGGGGGGGCAAGAGACCCAGTACTTC. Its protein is CATSDLAGGQETQYF.